Each of the 15 T cell receptor beta chains below was sequenced from the same sample in a study of Graves' ophthalmopathy and Graves' hyperthyroidism. The authors amplified TCR beta CDR3 regions, and they did so from RNA transcripts for repertoire sequencing. Investigators did first-round RT-PCR with HTBI primers, then second-round multiplex PCR. TCRdb processed the multiplex PCR reads anew with MiXCR; each CDR3 protein has one entry. The sample has fewer than 650,000 distinct CDR3 sequences; approximately 21% are singletons. Material for sequencing was peripheral blood. Every receptor here comes from a young woman with stable Graves' hyperthyroidism. Some clones in this sample may be carry-over from other donors' samples.

In nucleotides, the CDR3 is TGTGCCAGCAGTCTCCAGGGGTTCGGGGCCCAGCATTTT. As protein: CASSLQGFGAQHF. V is TRBV12-3 or TRBV12-4 and J is TRBJ1-5, with D perhaps TRBD1 (6 bases). CDR3 length equals 13 residues. The V end lost 5 bases, the J end lost 11 bases, and 16 bases lay between the germline ends.

This clonotype was observed at least ten times. The chain is built from TRBV7-2 and TRBJ2-7, with no clear D. V was pared by 3 bases and J by 0 bases, with 9 bases between. Per the germline V gene, CDR1 is SGHTA and CDR2 is FQGNSA. The CDR3 runs 14 residues. CDR3 sequence: CASSFERSSYEQYF. In DNA form, the CDR3 reads TGTGCCAGCAGCTTTGAACGGAGCTCCTACGAGCAGTACTTC.

This clonotype was seen at least ten times. The chain employs TRBV7-2 and TRBJ1-1; D ambiguous. The CDR3 spans 16 residues. V lost 1 base, J lost 1 base, and 13 bases lay in between. CDR1 SGHTA and CDR2 FQGNSA come from the germline V gene. CDR3 residues: CASSLGNVPSNTEAFF. The DNA of the CDR3 is TGTGCCAGCAGCTTAGGGAATGTTCCTTCGAACACTGAAGCTTTCTTT.

This clonotype occurred many times. The V gene is TRBV13, the J gene TRBJ1-3; no reliable D call. Germline assignment: CDR1 PRHDT and CDR2 FYEKMQ (reference sequence). Trimming removed 2 bases from V and 4 bases from J, with 9 bases in between. CDR3 length equals 14 residues. The CDR3 spells CASSLREEGNTIYF. In DNA, the CDR3 is TGTGCCAGCAGCTTACGGGAGGAAGGAAACACCATATATTTT.

This clonotype has just a few counts. The chain is built from TRBV19 and TRBJ2-6; no clear D gene. With 4 bases removed from V and 0 bases from J, the gap between germline ends came to 7 bases. This CDR3 region has 15 residues. Germline CDR1 is LNHDA and CDR2 is SQIVND (reference sequence). This CDR3 reads CASSTQFSGANVLTF. The CDR3 coding sequence is TGTGCCAGTAGTACCCAGTTCTCTGGGGCCAACGTCCTGACTTTC.

There are many counts of this clonotype. The genes are TRBV10-1 and TRBJ2-5, with D perhaps assigned TRBD1 or TRBD2 (5 bases each). This CDR3 spans 13 amino acids. Germline V gene lookup returns CDR1 WNHNN and CDR2 SYGVQD (reference sequence). V dropped 2 bases and J dropped 5 bases, with 9 bases sitting between them. CDR3 coding DNA: TGCGCCAGCAGTGAGGGGGGAAAGGAGACCCAGTACTTC. It yields the protein CASSEGGKETQYF.

J is TRBJ2-4 and V is TRBV12-3 or TRBV12-4; D uncertain. The CDR3 length is 17 residues. V was shortened by 7 bases and J by 0 bases, with 19 bases between the two germline ends. This CDR3 reads CASTFYGAELAKNIQYF. The CDR3 DNA reads TGTGCCAGCACCTTCTACGGTGCAGAACTAGCCAAAAACATTCAGTACTTC.

The sample holds a few counts of this clonotype. J is TRBJ2-5 and V is TRBV7-2, with D possibly TRBD1 on 6 matching bases. V was trimmed by 1 base and J by 5 bases, leaving 14 bases between them. The CDR3 is made up of 15 amino acids. From germline, CDR1 is SGHTA and CDR2 FQGNSA. CDR3 amino acids: CASSLVGRGMETQYF. The CDR3 DNA sequence: TGTGCCAGCAGCTTAGTTGGCAGGGGTATGGAGACCCAGTACTTC.

This clonotype was seen many times. The chain recombines TRBV20-1 with TRBJ1-1; D possibly corresponds to TRBD1 (5 bases). V lost 1 base and J 3 bases, leaving 18 bases between the germline ends. Germline V gene lookup returns CDR1 DFQATT and CDR2 SNEGSKA (reference sequence). The CDR3 totals 16 residues. This chain's CDR3 is CSARARWGGVDTEAFF. The CDR3 region has the DNA TGCAGTGCTAGAGCCCGCTGGGGAGGGGTGGACACTGAAGCTTTCTTT.

At least ten counts were recorded for this clonotype. This chain uses TRBV6-2 or TRBV6-3 with TRBJ1-2; no definite D call. The CDR3 covers 17 residues. From germline, CDR1 is MNHEY and CDR2 SVGEGT. The V gene lost 0 bases and the J gene lost 4 bases, with 18 bases spanning the gap. The CDR3 here is CASSYSSFVPTLYGYTF. DNA of the CDR3: TGTGCCAGCAGTTACTCGTCTTTCGTCCCGACCCTCTATGGCTACACCTTC.

This clonotype was detected ten times or more. The V gene is TRBV6-1, the J gene TRBJ1-1; possible D gene TRBD1, 5 bases. CDR1 is MNHNS and CDR2 is SASEGT in the germline V gene. Trimming shortened V by 11 bases and J by 4 bases, and 26 bases separated the two germline ends. The CDR3 runs to 16 residues. CDR3 DNA sequence: TGTGCCGGCATCCCAAGAGGCGGGACTTCAGCCACTGAAGCTTTCTTT. It encodes CAGIPRGGTSATEAFF.

This clonotype turned up a few times. This sequence joins TRBV12-3 or TRBV12-4 and TRBJ1-2; unclear D gene. The CDR3 runs to 15 residues. Deletions cut 6 bases from V and 4 bases from J, with 18 bases between. This CDR3 reads CASRPLRAHLYGYTF. In DNA form, the CDR3 reads TGTGCCAGCAGGCCTCTTCGGGCCCACCTCTATGGCTACACCTTC.

The chain couples TRBV20-1 to TRBJ2-7, with D tentatively TRBD2 (5 bases). CDR3 length equals 13 residues. The germline V gene has CDR1 DFQATT and CDR2 SNEGSKA (reference sequence). V was shortened by 6 bases and J by 0 bases, with 12 bases between the two germline ends. The CDR3 loop is CSAEGGISYEQYF. CDR3 nucleotides: TGCAGTGCCGAGGGCGGTATCTCCTACGAGCAGTACTTC.

The chain recombines TRBV30 with TRBJ2-7; D unresolved. This CDR3 is built from 13 residues. Trimming stripped 2 bases from V and 7 bases from J, with 15 bases between. Germline V lookup: CDR1 GTSNPN, CDR2 SVGIG (reference sequence). This CDR3 reads CAWSFGNPREQYF. CDR3 DNA sequence: TGTGCCTGGAGTTTTGGAAACCCTCGGGAGCAGTACTTC.

Details on this clonotype: The junction and the germline gene differ at one end; a read error may be behind it. The chain carries TRBV12-3 or TRBV12-4 and TRBJ2-7; no clear D. This CDR3 comprises 16 residues. The CDR3 region is CASSLGPPLVTYEQYF. CDR3 coding DNA: TGTGCCAGCAGCTTAGGGCCCCCTTTGGTCACCTACGAGCAGTACTTC.